These T cell receptor beta chains were read from a single sample in a study of neurological immune-mediated disorders. Via MiXCR, TCRdb re-called the 5' RACE reads, giving one row per CDR3 protein. The sample carries some 60,000 distinct CDR3 sequences, roughly 3.3% recorded once. Sequenced input: PBMCs. These receptors were taken from a woman aged 25 to 45 with multiple sclerosis. Both conserved end residues are trimmed from each CDR3.

j_call v_call cdr3_aa
TRBJ1-1 TRBV5-1 ASSPGSLMNTEAF
TRBJ1-6 TRBV10-3 AIRALRDNYSPLH
TRBJ2-3 TRBV3-1 ASSQGTGGSSDTQY
TRBJ1-1 TRBV20-1 SARVLGGGTEAF
TRBJ1-1 TRBV14 ASSQRGRSAF
TRBJ1-1 TRBV5-1 ASSPQGRQTPEAF
TRBJ1-4 TRBV7-2 ASSLRRGNTNEKLF
TRBJ2-1 TRBV12-3/TRBV12-4 ASSSGWGQGKHEQF
TRBJ2-3 TRBV7-2 ASSSQGSDTQY
TRBJ1-5 TRBV12-3/TRBV12-4 ASSFGGGGQPQH
TRBJ2-1 TRBV27 ASGRRGFYNEQF
TRBJ2-2 TRBV6-2/TRBV6-3 ASSQTRTGELF
TRBJ1-1 TRBV7-2 ASSATGGLAAF
TRBJ2-5 TRBV20-1 SAWTGGAETQY
TRBJ1-2 TRBV20-1 SAPDRGPGGYT
TRBJ2-1 TRBV5-1 ASSPLRAGGVSEQF
TRBJ2-5 TRBV10-3 AISESGGFETQY
TRBJ2-5 TRBV4-1 ASSQGPATGDQETQY
TRBJ2-4 TRBV5-6 ASSLGGPRQGGIQY
TRBJ2-1 TRBV3-1 ASSSGPPGNEQF
TRBJ1-2 TRBV4-2 ASSLPGQIIYGYT
TRBJ2-7 TRBV18 ASSLRGGTEQY
TRBJ2-1 TRBV20-1 SASRTGINEQF
TRBJ1-6 TRBV5-6 ASSGDPKSSYNSPLN
TRBJ2-5 TRBV20-1 SARKTGGTKETQY
TRBJ2-3 TRBV20-1 SAHPGTSAADTQY
TRBJ2-7 TRBV19 ASSIDLRKQQY